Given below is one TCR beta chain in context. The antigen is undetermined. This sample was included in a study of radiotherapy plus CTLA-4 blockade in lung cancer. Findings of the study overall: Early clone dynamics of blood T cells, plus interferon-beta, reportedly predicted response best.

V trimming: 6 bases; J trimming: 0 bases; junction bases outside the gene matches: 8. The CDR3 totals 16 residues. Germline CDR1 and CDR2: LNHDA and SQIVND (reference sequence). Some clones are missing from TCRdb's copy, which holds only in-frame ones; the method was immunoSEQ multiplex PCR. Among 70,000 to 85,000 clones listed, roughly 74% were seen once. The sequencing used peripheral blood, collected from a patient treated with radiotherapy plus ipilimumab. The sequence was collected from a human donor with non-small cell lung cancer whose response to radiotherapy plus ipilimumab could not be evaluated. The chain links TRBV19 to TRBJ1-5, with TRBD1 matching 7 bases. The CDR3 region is CASRDYRGLSNQPQHF. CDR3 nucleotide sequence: TGTGCCAGTAGGGACTACAGGGGCCTTAGCAATCAGCCCCAGCATTTT.